This entry describes one T cell receptor (beta chain). Antigen specificity is unknown. The sample belongs to a study of CD8+ T cells in alopecia areata. Findings and caveats of the study: Lesional scalp displayed greater clonality than normal scalp, most notably in alopecia totalis/universalis.

The V and J ends lost 5 bases and 4 bases respectively, with 11 bases between them. This CDR3 region has 14 residues. The germline CDR1 and CDR2 sequences are SGHTA and FQGNSA. RNA, once extracted, was reverse transcribed into cDNA for use as the sequencing template. Some clones are missing from TCRdb's copy, which holds only in-frame ones; the method was immunoSEQ multiplex PCR. The table has around 150,000 clones, about three fifths seen once. The chain uses TRBV7-2 and TRBJ2-2; D is perhaps TRBD2 (5 bases). The sequence came from a human donor in good health. Sequencing was carried out using CD8+ T cells sorted from blood. CDR3 nucleotide sequence: TGTGCCAGCAGCCGGACTGTGGGCACCGGGGAGCTGTTTTTT. Amino acid sequence: CASSRTVGTGELFF.